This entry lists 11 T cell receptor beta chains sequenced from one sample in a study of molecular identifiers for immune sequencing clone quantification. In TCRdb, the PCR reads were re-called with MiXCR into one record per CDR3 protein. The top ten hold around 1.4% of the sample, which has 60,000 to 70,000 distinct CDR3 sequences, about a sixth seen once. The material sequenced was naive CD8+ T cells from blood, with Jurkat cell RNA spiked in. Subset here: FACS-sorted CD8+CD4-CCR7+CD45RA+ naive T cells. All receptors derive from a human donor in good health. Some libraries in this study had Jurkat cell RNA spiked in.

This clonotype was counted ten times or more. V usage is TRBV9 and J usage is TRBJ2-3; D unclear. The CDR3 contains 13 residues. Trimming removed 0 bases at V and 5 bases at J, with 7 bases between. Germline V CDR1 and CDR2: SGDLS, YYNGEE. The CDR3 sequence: CASSVVTGDTQYF. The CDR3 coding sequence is TGTGCCAGCAGCGTAGTAACTGGAGATACGCAGTATTTT. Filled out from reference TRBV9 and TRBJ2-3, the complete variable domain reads DSGVTQTPKHLITATGQRVTLRCSPRSGDLSVYWYQQSLDQGLQFLIQYYNGEERAKGNILERFSAQQFPDLHSELNLSSLELGDSALYFCASSVVTGDTQYFGPGTRLTVL.

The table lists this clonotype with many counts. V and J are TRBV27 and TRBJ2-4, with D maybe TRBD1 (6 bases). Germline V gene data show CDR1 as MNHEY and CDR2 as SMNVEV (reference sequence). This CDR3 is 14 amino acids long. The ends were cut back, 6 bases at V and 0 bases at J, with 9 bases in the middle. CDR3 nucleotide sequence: TGTGCCAGCAGAGGACAGTTAGCCAAAAACATTCAGTACTTC. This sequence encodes CASRGQLAKNIQYF.

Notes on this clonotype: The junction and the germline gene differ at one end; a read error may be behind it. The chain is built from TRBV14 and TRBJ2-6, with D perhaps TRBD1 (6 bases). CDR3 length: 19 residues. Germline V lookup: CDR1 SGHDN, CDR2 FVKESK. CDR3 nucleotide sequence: TGTGCCAACAGCCAAGCCATCCACAGGGTAGGCTCTGGGGCCAACGTCCTGACTTTC. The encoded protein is CANSQAIHRVGSGANVLTF.

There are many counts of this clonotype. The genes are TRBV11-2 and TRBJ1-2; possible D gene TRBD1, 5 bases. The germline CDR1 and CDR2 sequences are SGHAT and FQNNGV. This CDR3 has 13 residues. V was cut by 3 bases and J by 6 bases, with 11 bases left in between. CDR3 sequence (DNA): TGTGCCAGCAGCTTGTACAGGCGTCATGGCTACACCTTC. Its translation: CASSLYRRHGYTF.

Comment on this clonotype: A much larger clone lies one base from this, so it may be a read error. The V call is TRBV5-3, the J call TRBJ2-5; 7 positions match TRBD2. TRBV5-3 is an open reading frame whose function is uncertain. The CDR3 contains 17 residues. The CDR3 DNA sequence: TGTGCCAGCAGCTTGATAAAACTAGGGAGGGCTTCAGAGACCCAGTACTTC. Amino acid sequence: CASSLIKLGRASETQYF.

The CDR3 DNA follows: TGCGCCAGCAGCCAAGACCAGGGGTGGGAAAAACTGTTTTTT. This sequence encodes CASSQDQGWEKLFF. V and J are TRBV4-3 and TRBJ1-4, with D possibly matching TRBD1 (6 bases). The CDR3 has 14 residues. Germline V gene data show CDR1 as LGHNA and CDR2 as YSLEER. With 0 bases removed from V and 8 bases from J, the gap between germline ends came to 10 bases.

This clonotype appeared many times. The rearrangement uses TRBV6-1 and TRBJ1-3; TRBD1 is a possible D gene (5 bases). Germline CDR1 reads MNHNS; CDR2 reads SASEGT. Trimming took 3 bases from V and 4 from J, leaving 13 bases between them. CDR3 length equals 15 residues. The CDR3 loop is CASSDMGGTGNTIYF. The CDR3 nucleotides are TGTGCCAGCAGTGATATGGGGGGTACGGGAAACACCATATATTTT.

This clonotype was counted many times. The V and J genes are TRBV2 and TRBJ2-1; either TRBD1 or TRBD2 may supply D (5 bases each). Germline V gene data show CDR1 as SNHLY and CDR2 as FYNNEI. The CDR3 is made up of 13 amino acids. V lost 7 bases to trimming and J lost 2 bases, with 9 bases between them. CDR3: CASTGTAYNEQFF. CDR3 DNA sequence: TGTGCCAGCACCGGGACCGCCTACAATGAGCAGTTCTTC.

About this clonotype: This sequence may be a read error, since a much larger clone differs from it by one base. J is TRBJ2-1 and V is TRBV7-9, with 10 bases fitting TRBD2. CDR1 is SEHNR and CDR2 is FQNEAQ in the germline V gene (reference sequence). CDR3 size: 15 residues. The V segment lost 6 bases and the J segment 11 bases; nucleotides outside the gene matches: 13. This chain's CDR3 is CASRYLAGGPNKQFF. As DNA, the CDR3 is TGTGCCAGCAGGTATTTAGCGGGAGGACCGAATAAGCAGTTCTTC. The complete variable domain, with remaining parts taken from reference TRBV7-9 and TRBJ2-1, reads DTGVSQNPRHKITKRGQNVTFRCDPISEHNRLYWYRQTLGQGPEFLTYFQNEAQLEKSRLLSDRFSAERPKGSFSTLEIQRTEQGDSAMYLCASRYLAGGPNKQFFGPGTRLTVL.

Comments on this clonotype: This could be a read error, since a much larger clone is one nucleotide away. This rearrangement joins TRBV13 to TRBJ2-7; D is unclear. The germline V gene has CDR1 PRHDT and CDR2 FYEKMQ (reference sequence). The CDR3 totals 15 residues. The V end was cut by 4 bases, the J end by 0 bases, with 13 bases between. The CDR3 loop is CASSWVATCSYEQYF. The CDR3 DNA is TGTGCCAGCAGCTGGGTCGCAACCTGCTCCTACGAGCAGTACTTC.

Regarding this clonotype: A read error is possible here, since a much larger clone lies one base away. CDR3 residues: CASTQHPGSDWGLFF. The CDR3 DNA reads as TGTGCCAGCACCCAACATCCGGGGAGCGATTGGGGACTGTTTTTT. This chain joins TRBV6-2 or TRBV6-3 and TRBJ1-4; D remains ambiguous. The CDR3 extends over 15 amino acids. Per the germline V gene, CDR1 is MNHEY and CDR2 is SVGEGT. The V and J ends lost 7 bases and 13 bases respectively, with 25 bases between them.